The 29 T cell receptor beta chains reported below all come from one sample, sequenced in a study of blood T cell repertoires in COVID-19. Profiling relied on immunoSEQ multiplex PCR, and the TCRdb table lists in-frame clones only, not all of them. The sample carries around 200,000 clones, 80% to 85% recorded once. The sequenced material came from peripheral blood. The origin of the receptors is a man between 45 and 60 years old with active or convalescent COVID-19.

The chain combines TRBV3-1 (or the pseudogene TRBV3-2) with TRBJ1-3; a possible D gene is TRBD1 (6 bases). Trimming removed 3 bases from V and 3 bases from J, with 15 bases in between. CDR1 and CDR2 (germline): LGHDT, YNNKEL (reference sequence). This CDR3 is 16 amino acids long. The DNA of the CDR3 is TGTGCCAGCAGCCATCATGTACAGGGCGTTGGAAACACCATATATTTT. Its translation is CASSHHVQGVGNTIYF.

V and J are TRBV15 and TRBJ1-1, with D possibly TRBD1 on 5 matching bases. Trimming stripped 0 bases from V and 5 bases from J, with 13 bases between. The V gene's germline CDR1 is LNHNV and CDR2 YYDKDF (reference sequence). CDR3 length: 15 residues. Written as DNA, the CDR3 is TGTGCCACCAGCAGAGATCAGGGCCCAGGAACTGAAGCTTTCTTT. Protein sequence: CATSRDQGPGTEAFF.

The chain is built from TRBV9 and TRBJ2-1; 15 bases are shared with TRBD2. Germline V gene data show CDR1 as SGDLS and CDR2 as YYNGEE. After removal of 0 bases from V and 6 bases from J, the junction contained 4 bases not matched to a gene. The CDR3 loop spans 17 amino acids. CDR3 DNA: TGTGCCAGCAGCGTAGGGACTAGCGGGGGGGTAAGCAATGAGCAGTTCTTC. The encoded protein is CASSVGTSGGVSNEQFF.

The V and J genes are TRBV24-1 and TRBJ2-1, with D maybe TRBD1 (6 bases). Trimming left V 3 bases short and J 0 bases short, with 14 bases between. Germline assignment: CDR1 KGHDR and CDR2 SFDVKD. The CDR3 contains 17 residues. This CDR3 is CATSDRSGTSSYNEQFF. As DNA, the CDR3 is TGTGCCACCAGTGATCGCTCCGGGACAAGCTCCTACAATGAGCAGTTCTTC.

The chain combines TRBV5-1 with TRBJ2-1, with 8 nucleotides matching TRBD2. V shed 1 base, J shed 8 bases, and the junction held 5 bases outside the gene matches. Germline V gene lookup returns CDR1 SGHRS and CDR2 YFSETQ. The CDR3 runs 14 residues. The CDR3 protein is CASSLTGGPDEQFF. CDR3 DNA: TGCGCCAGCAGCTTGACGGGGGGGCCGGATGAGCAGTTCTTC.

The J gene is TRBJ1-5, the V gene TRBV5-1; 8 bases line up with TRBD1. The CDR3 extends over 15 amino acids. Looked up from germline, CDR1 is SGHRS and CDR2 is YFSETQ. Losses at the gene ends were 0 bases for V and 5 bases for J; bases not matched to a gene: 4. CDR3 sequence: CASSLGTGIDQPQHF. CDR3 sequence (DNA): TGCGCCAGCAGCTTGGGGACAGGGATAGATCAGCCCCAGCATTTT.

The genes are TRBV3-1 (or the pseudogene TRBV3-2) and TRBJ1-3; no definite D call. Looked up from germline, CDR1 is LGHDT and CDR2 is YNNKEL (reference sequence). There are 14 residues in the CDR3. The V end lost 4 bases, the J end lost 0 bases, and 7 bases lay between the germline ends. In DNA, the CDR3 is TGTGCCAGCAGCCTCCTCGTCTCTGGAAACACCATATATTTT. This gives the protein CASSLLVSGNTIYF.

This rearrangement joins TRBV15 to TRBJ2-7; the match to TRBD2 covers 7 bases. CDR1 is LNHNV and CDR2 is YYDKDF in the germline V gene (reference sequence). The CDR3 totals 14 residues. Germline trimming cut 0 bases from V and 3 bases from J; bases unmatched to any gene: 2. CDR3 protein: CATSRDRGGYEQYF. DNA for the CDR3: TGTGCCACCAGCAGAGATCGCGGGGGCTACGAGCAGTACTTC.

This rearrangement joins TRBV18 to TRBJ1-2; D call uncertain. Trimming cost V 6 bases and J 8 bases, with 16 bases left between them. From germline, CDR1 is KGHSH and CDR2 LQKENI. The CDR3 sequence is 13 residues long. The CDR3 bases are TGTGCCAGCTCCCCGGTAGAGGGTTCGGGCTACACCTTC. Translation gives CASSPVEGSGYTF.

This clone was observed a handful of times. J is TRBJ1-2 and V is TRBV6-1; TRBD1 matches 9 bases. Trimming removed 2 bases from V and 2 bases from J; junction bases left unmatched: 3. The CDR3 consists of 15 residues. The germline CDR1 and CDR2 sequences are MNHNS and SASEGT. The CDR3 sequence is CASSERQGVNYGYTF. Written as DNA, the CDR3 is TGTGCCAGCAGTGAAAGACAGGGGGTAAACTATGGCTACACCTTC.

The genes are TRBV6-2 or TRBV6-3 and TRBJ2-5; D is unclear. The V end lost 4 bases, the J end lost 5 bases, and 8 bases lay between the germline ends. Looked up from germline, CDR1 is MNHEY and CDR2 is SVGEGT. The CDR3 totals 12 residues. CDR3 protein: CASSSRRETQYF. CDR3 in DNA: TGTGCCAGCAGTTCTAGACGCGAGACCCAGTACTTC.

This rearrangement joins TRBV10-3 to TRBJ1-4, with unresolved D. The germline V and J ends were trimmed by 3 bases and 5 bases, with 4 bases remaining between them. The CDR3 runs 12 residues. Germline V gene lookup returns CDR1 ENHRY and CDR2 SYGVKD. The CDR3 nucleotides are TGTGCCATCAGTGACCTGAATGAAAAACTGTTTTTT. The encoded protein is CAISDLNEKLFF.

This clone came up once. The rearrangement links TRBV19 to TRBJ1-1, with D perhaps matching TRBD1 (5 bases). The CDR3 length is 14 residues. Germline CDR1 and CDR2: LNHDA and SQIVND (reference sequence). Trimming took off 4 bases at V and 0 bases at J, with 9 bases between the two ends. The CDR3 protein is CASSKTAMNTEAFF. CDR3 nucleotide sequence: TGTGCCAGTAGTAAGACAGCGATGAACACTGAAGCTTTCTTT. The whole variable domain, remainder taken from reference TRBV19 and TRBJ1-1, is DGGITQSPKYLFRKEGQNVTLSCEQNLNHDAMYWYRQDPGQGLRLIYYSQIVNDFQKGDIAEGYSVSREKKESFPLTVTSAQKNPTAFYLCASSKTAMNTEAFFGQGTRLTVV.

The chain uses TRBV4-2 and TRBJ2-1; D might be TRBD2 (6 bases). CDR1 and CDR2 from the germline V gene are LGHNA and YNFKEQ. The length of the CDR3 is 13 residues. V shed 4 bases and J shed 8 bases, with 12 bases lying between them. The CDR3 loop reads CASSPPGGYEQFF. The CDR3 DNA reads as TGTGCCAGCAGCCCCCCTGGGGGGTATGAGCAGTTCTTC.

This sequence joins TRBV19 and TRBJ2-5, with 7 positions matching TRBD1. The CDR3 extends over 16 amino acids. V trimming: 1 base; J trimming: 2 bases; junction bases outside the gene matches: 7. Germline V CDR1 and CDR2: LNHDA, SQIVND (reference sequence). The CDR3 DNA is TGTGCCAGTAGTATAGGGGGACAGCCAACTCAAGAGACCCAGTACTTC. Its translation: CASSIGGQPTQETQYF.

The chain links TRBV5-1 to TRBJ2-7; 7 nucleotides align to TRBD1. The CDR3 is made up of 14 amino acids. Per germline, CDR1 SGHRS and CDR2 YFSETQ. V lost 4 bases, J lost 5 bases, and 9 bases stayed unmatched. For the CDR3, the DNA is TGCGCCAGCAGCGCGTCGACAGGGTCCCACGAGCAGTACTTC. Translated, it gives CASSASTGSHEQYF.

The rearrangement uses TRBV6-1 and TRBJ2-3; 9 bases line up with TRBD2. The CDR3 is 15 amino acids. The V segment lost 6 bases and the J segment 2 bases; nucleotides outside the gene matches: 6. Germline values: CDR1 MNHNS, CDR2 SASEGT. CDR3 bases: TGTGCCAGCAGAACCGGGACTAGCCCCACAGATACGCAGTATTTT. Translated, it gives CASRTGTSPTDTQYF.

This CDR3 reads CASTRLAGALYNEQFF. The DNA for the CDR3 is TGTGCCAGCACCCGACTAGCGGGGGCCCTCTACAATGAGCAGTTCTTC. The chain links TRBV7-8 to TRBJ2-1; 12 nucleotides line up with TRBD2. V gave up 7 bases and J gave up 3 bases; unmatched junction bases: 7. Looked up from germline, CDR1 is SGHVS and CDR2 is FQNEAQ. The CDR3 totals 16 residues.

The V gene is TRBV4-2, the J gene TRBJ2-1; a possible D gene is TRBD2 (5 bases). The CDR3 loop spans 15 amino acids. In germline, CDR1 is LGHNA, CDR2 YNFKEQ. The V end lost 1 base, the J end lost 9 bases, and 16 bases lay between the germline ends. DNA of the CDR3: TGTGCCAGCAGCCAAGTCCCTCAGACCGGAGGTGAGCAGTTCTTC. Translated, it gives CASSQVPQTGGEQFF.

V gene TRBV6-5 combines with J gene TRBJ1-5, with D perhaps TRBD1 (6 bases). The CDR3 runs 15 residues. Germline-derived CDR1 and CDR2 are MNHEY and SVGAGI. Trimming stripped 7 bases from V and 9 bases from J, with 22 bases between. CDR3 sequence (DNA): TGTGCCAGCACCCGGTCGGGGGGGCGATTGGGGCCCCAGCATTTT. Translation: CASTRSGGRLGPQHF.

The chain uses TRBV11-2 and TRBJ2-5; tentatively, D is TRBD2 (5 bases). The germline gives CDR1 SGHAT, CDR2 FQNNGV. V lost 5 bases to trimming and J lost 4 bases, with 17 bases between them. CDR3 size: 15 residues. Here the CDR3 reads CASSPSGFAGETQYF. The CDR3 nucleotides read TGTGCCAGCAGCCCGTCGGGGTTTGCAGGAGAGACCCAGTACTTC.

V gene TRBV27 combines with J gene TRBJ1-4; D is unresolved. Trimming took 8 bases from V and 5 from J, leaving 15 bases between them. The CDR3 covers 14 residues. Germline CDR1 MNHEY, CDR2 SMNVEV (reference sequence). CDR3 protein: CASARRYPNEKLFF. CDR3 sequence (DNA): TGTGCCAGCGCCCGCCGGTACCCCAATGAAAAACTGTTTTTT.

This clone has a handful of counts. The chain couples TRBV19 to TRBJ2-5; possibly TRBD1 for D (5 bases). V was cut by 7 bases and J by 1 base, with 13 bases left in between. CDR3 length: 14 residues. CDR1 LNHDA and CDR2 SQIVND come from the germline V gene (reference sequence). The CDR3 loop is CASKKSRAQETQYF. Written as DNA, the CDR3 is TGTGCCAGTAAGAAGAGCAGGGCCCAAGAGACCCAGTACTTC.

The chain employs TRBV5-6 and TRBJ2-7; 9 nucleotides agree with TRBD1. V was pared by 2 bases and J by 3 bases, with 12 bases of the junction left unmatched. Germline assignment: CDR1 SGHDT and CDR2 YYEEEE. The CDR3 is 17 residues long. As DNA, the CDR3 is TGTGCCAGCAGCTTTCAGACAGGGGGATCCCTTAGCTACGAGCAGTACTTC. Amino acids: CASSFQTGGSLSYEQYF.

CDR3 bases: TGTGCCAACTCATGGAGCGGGGGGTTATTAGATACGCAGTATTTT. Protein sequence: CANSWSGGLLDTQYF. This chain connects TRBV21-1 to TRBJ2-3; the table's TRBD2 call for D was not verified on the DNA. TRBV21-1 corresponds to a pseudogene. CDR3 length equals 15 residues.

V usage is TRBV5-4 and J usage is TRBJ1-2; D uncertain. In germline, CDR1 is SGHNT, CDR2 YYREEE (reference sequence). This CDR3 is built from 12 residues. Trimming took off 4 bases at V and 3 bases at J, with 7 bases between the two ends. CDR3 sequence: CASSPGDYGYTF. The CDR3 DNA reads TGTGCCAGCAGCCCGGGAGACTATGGCTACACCTTC.

This clone has just one count. CDR3 protein: CASRPSGRETQYF. CDR3 DNA sequence: TGTGCCAGCAGGCCATCTGGTCGGGAGACCCAGTACTTC. This chain uses TRBV7-7 with TRBJ2-5; D unresolved. The CDR3 runs to 13 residues. V was pared by 6 bases and J by 5 bases, with 13 bases between. Looked up from germline, CDR1 is SSHAT and CDR2 is FNYEAQ (reference sequence).

The chain is built from TRBV5-1 and TRBJ2-2; a weak D match, TRBD1 (6 bases). The CDR3 is 14 amino acids. Germline CDR1 reads SGHRS; CDR2 reads YFSETQ. The V end was cut by 0 bases, the J end by 8 bases, with 11 bases between. CDR3 sequence reads: CASSLGTVAGELFF. CDR3 DNA: TGCGCCAGCAGCTTGGGGACAGTCGCTGGGGAGCTGTTTTTT.

This clone occurred once. The chain couples TRBV5-1 to TRBJ2-5; 12 bases are a match to TRBD2. The CDR3 runs to 19 residues. The V and J ends lost 0 bases and 1 base, in that order; junction bases with no gene match: 10. Per germline, CDR1 SGHRS and CDR2 YFSETQ. CDR3 amino acids: CASSLVLAGGPASQETQYF. CDR3 bases: TGCGCCAGCAGCTTGGTACTAGCGGGGGGCCCAGCGTCCCAAGAGACCCAGTACTTC.